These 5 T cell receptor beta chains originate from one sample sequenced in a study of regulatory T cells in long-lasting Graves disease. Investigators prepared the TCR beta libraries by applying iRepertoire HTBI primers and Arm-PCR of CDR3 regions. TCRdb reanalysed the multiplex PCR reads using MiXCR and keeps one entry per CDR3 protein. Found here are some 400,000 distinct CDR3 sequences, about 15% of them singletons; the top ten hold 16%. Specified time point: newly diagnosed GD, antithyroid drugs for less than 3 months. Researchers made the TCR library from RNA that was extracted from PBMCs. The same data also contributed to another study, on T cells in Graves' hyperthyroidism and ophthalmopathy.

The specimen was peripheral blood mononuclear cells (PBMCs), collected at new diagnosis, from a patient treated with antithyroid drugs. The receptors derive from a woman in her 30s with Graves disease.

This clonotype was observed a single time. A read error is possible here, since a much larger clone lies one base away. This sequence joins TRBV6-1 and TRBJ2-1, with D perhaps matching TRBD2 (5 bases). The ends were cut back, 6 bases at V and 11 bases at J, with 17 bases in the middle. Germline V CDR1 and CDR2: MNHNS, SASEGT. The CDR3 runs to 13 residues. The CDR3 protein is CASRELGSHKQFF. CDR3 nucleotide sequence: TGTGCCAGCAGGGAACTAGGGTCCCATAAGCAGTTCTTC.

In this sample, this clonotype turned up once. The gene calls are TRBV11-2 and TRBJ2-5; 10 nucleotides line up with TRBD2. Germline loops: CDR1 SGHAT, CDR2 FQNNGV. The CDR3 consists of 17 residues. V dropped 1 base and J dropped 4; count of bases not matched to a gene: 9. CDR3 sequence reads: CASSLGWLAGGGETQYF. The CDR3 region has the DNA TGTGCCAGCAGCTTAGGGTGGTTAGCGGGAGGTGGAGAGACCCAGTACTTC.

Note on this clonotype: A single base separates this from a much larger clone, so it may be a read error. This is likely a read error, given that the CDR3 carries no conserved phenylalanine or tryptophan at its end. The gene calls are TRBV11-2 and TRBJ2-7; no firm D call. The V and J ends lost 1 base and 9 bases respectively, with 13 bases between them. Germline CDR1 is SGHAT and CDR2 is FQNNGV. The CDR3 has 13 residues. The CDR3 nucleotides read TGTGCCAGCAGCTTAGTAAGGGTACGAAGGCAGTACTCC. Protein: CASSLVRVRRQYS.

Ten or more counts support this clonotype. The chain combines TRBV7-2 with TRBJ1-5; a possible D gene is TRBD1 (5 bases). Between the trimmed V and J ends, which lost 3 bases and 6 bases, there was a span of 9 bases. The CDR3 has 13 residues. Germline V gene sequence: CDR1 SGHTA, CDR2 FQGNSA. The DNA of the CDR3 is TGTGCCAGCAGCTTCGGAGGGGTTCAGCCCCAGCATTTT. Translating gives CASSFGGVQPQHF.

This clonotype was counted ten times or more. The chain joins TRBV5-1 to TRBJ2-5; D not certain. This CDR3 region has 17 residues. V was clipped by 1 base and J by 2 bases, with 18 bases between them. The V gene's germline CDR1 is SGHRS and CDR2 YFSETQ. As DNA, the CDR3 is TGCGCCAGCAGCTTGAGGCCGGGCGCGGCTCTACAAGAGACCCAGTACTTC. This gives the protein CASSLRPGAALQETQYF. The full variable domain, completed using reference TRBV5-1 and TRBJ2-5, is KAGVTQTPRYLIKTRGQQVTLSCSPISGHRSVSWYQQTPGQGLQFLFEYFSETQRNKGNFPGRFSGRQFSNSRSEMNVSTLELGDSALYLCASSLRPGAALQETQYFGPGTRLLVL.